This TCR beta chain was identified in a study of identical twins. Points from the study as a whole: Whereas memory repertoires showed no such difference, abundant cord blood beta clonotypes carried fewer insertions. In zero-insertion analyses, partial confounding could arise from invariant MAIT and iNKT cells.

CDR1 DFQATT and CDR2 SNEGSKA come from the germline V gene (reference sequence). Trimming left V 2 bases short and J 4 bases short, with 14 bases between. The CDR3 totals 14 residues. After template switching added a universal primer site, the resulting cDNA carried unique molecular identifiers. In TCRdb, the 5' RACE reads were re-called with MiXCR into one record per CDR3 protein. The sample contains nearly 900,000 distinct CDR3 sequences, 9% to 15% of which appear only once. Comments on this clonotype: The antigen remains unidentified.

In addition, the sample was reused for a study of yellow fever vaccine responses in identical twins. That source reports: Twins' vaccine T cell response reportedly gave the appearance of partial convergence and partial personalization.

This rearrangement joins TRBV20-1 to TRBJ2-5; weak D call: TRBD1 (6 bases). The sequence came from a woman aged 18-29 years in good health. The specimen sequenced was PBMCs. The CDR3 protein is CSARQQGGRETQYF. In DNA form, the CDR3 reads TGCAGTGCTAGACAACAGGGCGGGCGAGAGACCCAGTACTTC.